This TCR beta chain was sequenced for a study of beta chain features in type 1 diabetes. Study-wide context: There were approximately 110,000,000 sorted cells examined across all samples.

V lost 0 bases, J lost 0 bases, and 5 bases lay in between. The germline gives CDR1 GTSNPN, CDR2 SVGIG (reference sequence). This CDR3 contains 13 residues. As to this clone: The antigen is undetermined. Other DNA sequences in the sample encode the same CDR3.

The study reverse transcribed the entire isolated RNA, so it sequenced expressed TCRB transcripts. TCRdb's copy holds only in-frame clones and misses some; the assay was immunoSEQ multiplex PCR. This table holds 200,000 to 250,000 clones, 68% found once. CD4+ cells of the naive, central memory, regulatory and stem cell-like memory types were sorted via CD45RO/CCR7/CD25/CD127/CD95/CD27. General study points: A moderate, significant TCRB CDR3 shortening appeared in type 1 diabetes across four CD4+ subsets. Unsettled here was the matter of whether HLA type influences TCRB rearrangement.

V gene TRBV30 combines with J gene TRBJ1-1; no definite D call. This TCR was recovered from a man aged 25-45 years in good health. Sequenced: naive CD4+ T cells from blood. CDR3 sequence reads: CAWSVRLNTEAFF. The CDR3, as DNA: TGTGCCTGGAGTGTACGGCTGAACACTGAAGCTTTCTTT. Full variable domain (rest looked up from reference TRBV30 and TRBJ1-1): SQTIHQWPATLVQPVGSPLSLECTVEGTSNPNLYWYRQAAGRGLQLLFYSVGIGQISSEVPQNLSASRPQDRQFILSSKKLLLSDSGFYLCAWSVRLNTEAFFGQGTRLTVV.